The clone carrying this T cell receptor beta chain was seen only a few times. Measured with immunoSEQ multiplex PCR; TCRdb has only the in-frame clones, and not every one. The profile shows 200,000 to 250,000 clones, 82% of them singletons. Those enrolled, adults aged roughly 18 to 95 years, came from about two dozen US areas. Cohort placement rested on clinical history that participants reported themselves. Before being deemed recovered, Cohort 3 donors had two negative PCRs, clearance, or symptom resolution. The data are from a study of blood T cell repertoires in COVID-19. Study information: In each case, the material was cDNA or gDNA derived from T cells, B-cell-depleted T cells, or PBMCs.

V was clipped by 0 bases and J by 8 bases, with 22 bases between them. The CDR3 consists of 17 residues. Germline assignment: CDR1 LNHNV and CDR2 YYDKDF (reference sequence). This TCR was recovered from a woman between 55 and 75 years old who had recovered from COVID-19. The J gene is TRBJ1-2, the V gene TRBV15; TRBD1 is a possible D gene (6 bases). Sequencing was carried out using PBMCs or T cells enriched from blood (not recorded which). In DNA, the CDR3 is TGTGCCACCAGCAGAGATCAGGGGCTCTCCAAGAGGAGCGGCTACACCTTC. Protein sequence: CATSRDQGLSKRSGYTF.